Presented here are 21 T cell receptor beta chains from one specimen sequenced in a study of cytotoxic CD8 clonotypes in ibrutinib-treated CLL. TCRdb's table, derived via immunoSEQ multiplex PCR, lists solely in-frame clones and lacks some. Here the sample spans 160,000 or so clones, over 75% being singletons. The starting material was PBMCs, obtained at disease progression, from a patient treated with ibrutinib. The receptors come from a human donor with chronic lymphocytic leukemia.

In DNA, the CDR3 is TGCGCCAGCAGCTTGGTGGTCCGGTCCGCAGATACGCAGTATTTT. Amino acids: CASSLVVRSADTQYF. The V call is TRBV5-1, the J call TRBJ2-3; D ambiguous. Germline CDR1 reads SGHRS; CDR2 reads YFSETQ. Trimming shortened V by 0 bases and J by 4 bases, and 12 bases separated the two germline ends. CDR3 length equals 15 residues.

The CDR3 DNA reads TGTGCCAGCAGCCTAACCCGACAATCCTACGAGCAGTACTTC. Encoded protein: CASSLTRQSYEQYF. The rearrangement uses TRBV7-2 and TRBJ2-7; D remains ambiguous. This CDR3 has 14 residues. Germline-derived CDR1 and CDR2 are SGHTA and FQGNSA. The germline V and J ends were trimmed by 5 bases and 1 base, with 12 bases remaining between them. The whole variable domain, remainder taken from reference TRBV7-2 and TRBJ2-7, is GAGVSQSPSNKVTEKGKDVELRCDPISGHTALYWYRQSLGQGLEFLIYFQGNSAPDKSGLPSDRFSAERTGGSVSTLTIQRTQQEDSAVYLCASSLTRQSYEQYFGPGTRLTVT.

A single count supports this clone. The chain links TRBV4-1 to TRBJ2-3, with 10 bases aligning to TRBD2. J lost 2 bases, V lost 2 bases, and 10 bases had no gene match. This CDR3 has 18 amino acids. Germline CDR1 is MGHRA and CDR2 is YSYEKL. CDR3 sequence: CASSQLRPLAGTTDTQYF. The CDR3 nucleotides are TGCGCCAGCAGCCAATTGAGGCCACTAGCGGGGACCACAGATACGCAGTATTTT.

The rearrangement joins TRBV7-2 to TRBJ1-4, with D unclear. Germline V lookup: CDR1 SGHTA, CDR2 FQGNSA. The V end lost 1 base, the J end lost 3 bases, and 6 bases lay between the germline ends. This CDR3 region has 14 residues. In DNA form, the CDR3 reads TGTGCCAGCAGCTTAGGTAGTGCTAATGAAAAACTGTTTTTT. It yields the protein CASSLGSANEKLFF.

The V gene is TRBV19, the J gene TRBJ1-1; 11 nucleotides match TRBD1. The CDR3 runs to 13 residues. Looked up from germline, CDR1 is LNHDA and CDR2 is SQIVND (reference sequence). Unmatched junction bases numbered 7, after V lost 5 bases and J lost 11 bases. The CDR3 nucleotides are TGTGCCAGTAGTCGGGGGACAGGGGGTGTCGCTTTCTTT. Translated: CASSRGTGGVAFF.

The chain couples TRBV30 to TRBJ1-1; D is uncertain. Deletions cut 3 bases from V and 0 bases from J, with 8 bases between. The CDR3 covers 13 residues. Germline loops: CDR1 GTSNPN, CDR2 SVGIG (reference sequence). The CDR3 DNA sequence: TGTGCCTGGAGAACCGCGATGAACACTGAAGCTTTCTTT. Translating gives CAWRTAMNTEAFF.

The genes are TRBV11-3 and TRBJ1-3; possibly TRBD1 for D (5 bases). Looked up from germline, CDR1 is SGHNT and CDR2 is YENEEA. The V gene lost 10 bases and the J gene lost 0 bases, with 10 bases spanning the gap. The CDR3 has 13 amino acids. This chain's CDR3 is CATSGNSGNTIYF. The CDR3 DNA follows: TGTGCCACGTCAGGGAACTCTGGAAACACCATATATTTT.

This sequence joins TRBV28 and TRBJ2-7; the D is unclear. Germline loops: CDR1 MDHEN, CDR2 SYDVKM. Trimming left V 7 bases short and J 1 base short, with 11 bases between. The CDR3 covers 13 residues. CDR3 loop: CASTPGRSYEQYF. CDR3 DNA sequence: TGTGCCAGCACCCCGGGCAGGTCCTACGAGCAGTACTTC.

CDR3 in DNA: TGTGCCAGCAGTTACGGTGGAGCGGGGCACTCCTACGAGCAGTACTTC. Protein: CASSYGGAGHSYEQYF. The gene calls are TRBV6-5 and TRBJ2-7; 7 positions match TRBD2. The CDR3 consists of 16 residues. Germline V lookup: CDR1 MNHEY, CDR2 SVGAGI. The V and J ends lost 2 bases and 0 bases, in that order; junction bases with no gene match: 7.

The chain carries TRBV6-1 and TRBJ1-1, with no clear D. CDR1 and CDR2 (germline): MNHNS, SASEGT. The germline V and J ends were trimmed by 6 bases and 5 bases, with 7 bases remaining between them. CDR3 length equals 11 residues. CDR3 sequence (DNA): TGTGCCAGCAGGAGGGAAACTGAAGCTTTCTTT. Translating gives CASRRETEAFF.

CDR3 in amino acids: CASSLLGGRQTTEAFF. CDR3 bases: TGTGCCAGCAGCTTACTCGGCGGCAGACAAACCACTGAAGCTTTCTTT. The rearrangement links TRBV7-9 to TRBJ1-1; D gene ambiguous. V lost 2 bases, J lost 4 bases, and 17 bases lay in between. The CDR3 has 16 amino acids. CDR1 SEHNR and CDR2 FQNEAQ come from the germline V gene (reference sequence).

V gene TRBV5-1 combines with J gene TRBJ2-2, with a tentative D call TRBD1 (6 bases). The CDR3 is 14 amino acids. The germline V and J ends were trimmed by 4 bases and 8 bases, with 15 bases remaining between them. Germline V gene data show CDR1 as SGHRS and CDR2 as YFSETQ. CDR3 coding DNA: TGCGCCAGCAGCCCAACAGGGTCTCTGGGGGAGCTGTTTTTT. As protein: CASSPTGSLGELFF.

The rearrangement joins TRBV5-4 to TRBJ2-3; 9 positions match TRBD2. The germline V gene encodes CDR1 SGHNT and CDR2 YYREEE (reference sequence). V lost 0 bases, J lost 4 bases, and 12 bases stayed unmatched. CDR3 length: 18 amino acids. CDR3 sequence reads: CASSLGFIAGGPSDTQYF. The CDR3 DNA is TGTGCCAGCAGCTTGGGGTTTATCGCGGGAGGGCCCTCAGATACGCAGTATTTT. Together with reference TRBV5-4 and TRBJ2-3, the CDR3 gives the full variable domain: ETGVTQSPTHLIKTRGQQVTLRCSSQSGHNTVSWYQQALGQGPQFIFQYYREEENGRGNFPPRFSGLQFPNYSSELNVNALELDDSALYLCASSLGFIAGGPSDTQYFGPGTRLTVL.

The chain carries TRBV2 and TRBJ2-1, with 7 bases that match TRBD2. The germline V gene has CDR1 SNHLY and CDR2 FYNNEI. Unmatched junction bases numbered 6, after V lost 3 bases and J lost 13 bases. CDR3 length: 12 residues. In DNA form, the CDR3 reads TGTGCCAGCAGTGATTTTCGGGACTATCAGTTCTTC. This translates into CASSDFRDYQFF.

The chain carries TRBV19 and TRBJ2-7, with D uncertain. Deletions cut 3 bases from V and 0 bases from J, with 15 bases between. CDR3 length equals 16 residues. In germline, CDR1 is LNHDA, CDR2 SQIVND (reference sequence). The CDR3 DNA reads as TGTGCCAGTAGTATCCTCGGACCTCCGAGCTCCTACGAGCAGTACTTC. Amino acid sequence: CASSILGPPSSYEQYF.

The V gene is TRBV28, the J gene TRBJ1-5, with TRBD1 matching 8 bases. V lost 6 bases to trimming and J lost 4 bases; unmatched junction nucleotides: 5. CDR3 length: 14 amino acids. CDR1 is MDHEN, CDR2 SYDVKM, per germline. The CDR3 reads CASRETGDNQPQHF. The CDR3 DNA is TGTGCCAGCAGGGAGACAGGGGATAATCAGCCCCAGCATTTT.

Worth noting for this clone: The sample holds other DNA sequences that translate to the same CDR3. CDR3 in DNA: TGTGCCAGCAGCTTGGGCGGATACGAGCAGTACTTC. The encoded protein is CASSLGGYEQYF. V is TRBV5-4 and J is TRBJ2-7; unclear D gene. The ends were cut back, 0 bases at V and 4 bases at J, with 5 bases in the middle. This CDR3 region has 12 residues. Germline V gene data show CDR1 as SGHNT and CDR2 as YYREEE (reference sequence).

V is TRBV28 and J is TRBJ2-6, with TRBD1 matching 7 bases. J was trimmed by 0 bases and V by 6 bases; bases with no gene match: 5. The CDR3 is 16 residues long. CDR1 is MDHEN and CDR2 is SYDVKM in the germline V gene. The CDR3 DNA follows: TGTGCCAGCAGCCAAGACAGGGTCTCTGGGGCCAACGTCCTGACTTTC. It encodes CASSQDRVSGANVLTF.

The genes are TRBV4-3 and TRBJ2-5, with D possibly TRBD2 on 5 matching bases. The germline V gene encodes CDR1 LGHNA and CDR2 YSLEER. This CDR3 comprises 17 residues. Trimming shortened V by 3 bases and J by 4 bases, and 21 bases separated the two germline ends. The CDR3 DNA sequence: TGCGCCAGCAGCCAGGGCGGCGGTGGACTGGTCGGAGAGACCCAGTACTTC. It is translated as CASSQGGGGLVGETQYF.

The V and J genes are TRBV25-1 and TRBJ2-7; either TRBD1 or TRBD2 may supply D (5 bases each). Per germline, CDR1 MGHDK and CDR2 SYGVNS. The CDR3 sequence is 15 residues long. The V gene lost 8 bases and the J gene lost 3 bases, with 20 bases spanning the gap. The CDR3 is CASSGTSNPNYEQYF. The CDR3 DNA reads TGTGCCAGCTCCGGGACCTCGAACCCAAACTACGAGCAGTACTTC.

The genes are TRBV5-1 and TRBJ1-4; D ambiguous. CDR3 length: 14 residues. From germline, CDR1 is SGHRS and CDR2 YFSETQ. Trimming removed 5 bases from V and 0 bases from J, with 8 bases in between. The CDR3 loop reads CASSLTSTNEKLFF. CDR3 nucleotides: TGCGCCAGCAGTTTGACCTCAACTAATGAAAAACTGTTTTTT.